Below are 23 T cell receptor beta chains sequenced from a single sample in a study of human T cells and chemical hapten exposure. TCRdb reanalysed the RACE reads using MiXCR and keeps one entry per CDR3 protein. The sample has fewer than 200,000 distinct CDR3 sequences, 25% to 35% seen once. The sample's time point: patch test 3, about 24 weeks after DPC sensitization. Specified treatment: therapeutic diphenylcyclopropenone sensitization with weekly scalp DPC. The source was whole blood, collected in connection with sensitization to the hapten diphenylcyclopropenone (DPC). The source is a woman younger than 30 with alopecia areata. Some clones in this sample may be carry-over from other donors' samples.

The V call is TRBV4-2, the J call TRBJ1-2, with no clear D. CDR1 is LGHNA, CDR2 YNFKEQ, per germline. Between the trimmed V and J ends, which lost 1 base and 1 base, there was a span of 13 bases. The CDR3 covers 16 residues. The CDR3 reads CASSQAYGGVNYGYTF. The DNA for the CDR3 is TGTGCCAGCAGCCAAGCTTATGGAGGTGTTAACTATGGCTACACCTTC.

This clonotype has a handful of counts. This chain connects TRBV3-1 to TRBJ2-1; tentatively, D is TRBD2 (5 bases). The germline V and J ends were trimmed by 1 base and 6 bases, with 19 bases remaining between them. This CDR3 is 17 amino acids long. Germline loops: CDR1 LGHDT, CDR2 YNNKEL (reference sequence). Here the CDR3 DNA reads TGTGCCAGCAGCCAAGGCGATAGCGTCCTGATGATCAATGAGCAGTTCTTC. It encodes CASSQGDSVLMINEQFF.

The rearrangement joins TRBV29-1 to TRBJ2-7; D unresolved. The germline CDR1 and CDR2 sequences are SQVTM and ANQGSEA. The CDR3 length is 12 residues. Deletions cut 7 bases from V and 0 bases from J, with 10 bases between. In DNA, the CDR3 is TGCAGCGGGGTCGGCGGCTCCTACGAGCAGTACTTC. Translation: CSGVGGSYEQYF.

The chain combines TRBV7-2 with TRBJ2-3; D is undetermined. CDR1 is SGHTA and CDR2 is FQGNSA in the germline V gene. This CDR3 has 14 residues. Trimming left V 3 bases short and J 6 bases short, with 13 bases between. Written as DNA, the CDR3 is TGTGCCAGCAGCTTTGGGGTACCCGGGGATACGCAGTATTTT. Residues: CASSFGVPGDTQYF.

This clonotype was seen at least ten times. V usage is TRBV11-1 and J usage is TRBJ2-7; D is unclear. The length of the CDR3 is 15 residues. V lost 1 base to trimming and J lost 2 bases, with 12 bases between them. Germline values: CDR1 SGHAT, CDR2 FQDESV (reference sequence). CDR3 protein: CASSLGYGWTYEQYF. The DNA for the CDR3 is TGTGCCAGCAGCTTAGGCTACGGGTGGACCTACGAGCAGTACTTC.

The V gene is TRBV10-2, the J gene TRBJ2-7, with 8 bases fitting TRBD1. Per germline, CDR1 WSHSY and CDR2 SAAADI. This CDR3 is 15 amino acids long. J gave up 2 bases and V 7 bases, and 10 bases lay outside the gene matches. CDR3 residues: CASMPLDRGPYEQYF. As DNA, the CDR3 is TGCGCCAGCATGCCCCTTGACAGGGGACCCTACGAGCAGTACTTC.

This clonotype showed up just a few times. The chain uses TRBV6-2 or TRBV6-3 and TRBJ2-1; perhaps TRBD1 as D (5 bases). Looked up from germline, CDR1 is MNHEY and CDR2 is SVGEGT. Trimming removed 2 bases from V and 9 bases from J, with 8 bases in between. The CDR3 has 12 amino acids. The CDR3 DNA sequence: TGTGCCAGCAGTTACGGGGCACCTGAGCAGTTCTTC. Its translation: CASSYGAPEQFF.

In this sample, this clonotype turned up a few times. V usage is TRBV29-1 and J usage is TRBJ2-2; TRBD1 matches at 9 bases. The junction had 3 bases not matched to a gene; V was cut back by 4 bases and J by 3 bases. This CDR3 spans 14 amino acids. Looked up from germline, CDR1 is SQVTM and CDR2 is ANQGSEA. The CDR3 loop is CSVGTGEHTGELFF. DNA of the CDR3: TGCAGCGTTGGGACAGGGGAGCACACCGGGGAGCTGTTTTTT.

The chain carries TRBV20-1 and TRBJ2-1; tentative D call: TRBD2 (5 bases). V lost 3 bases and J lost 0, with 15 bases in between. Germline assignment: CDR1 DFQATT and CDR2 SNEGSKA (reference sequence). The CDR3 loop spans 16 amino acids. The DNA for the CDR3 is TGCAGTGCTAGCCACCCTAGCTTCCCCTCCTACAATGAGCAGTTCTTC. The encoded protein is CSASHPSFPSYNEQFF.

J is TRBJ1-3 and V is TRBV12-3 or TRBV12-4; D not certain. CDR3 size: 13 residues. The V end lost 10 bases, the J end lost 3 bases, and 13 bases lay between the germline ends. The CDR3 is CATSPGVGNTIYF. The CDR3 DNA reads TGTGCCACCAGCCCTGGGGTTGGAAACACCATATATTTT.

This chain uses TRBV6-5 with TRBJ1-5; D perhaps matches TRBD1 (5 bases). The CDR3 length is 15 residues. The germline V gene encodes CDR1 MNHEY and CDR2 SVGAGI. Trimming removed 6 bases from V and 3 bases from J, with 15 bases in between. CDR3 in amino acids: CASSLIRGPNQPQHF. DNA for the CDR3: TGTGCCAGCAGCCTCATCCGGGGCCCCAATCAGCCCCAGCATTTT.

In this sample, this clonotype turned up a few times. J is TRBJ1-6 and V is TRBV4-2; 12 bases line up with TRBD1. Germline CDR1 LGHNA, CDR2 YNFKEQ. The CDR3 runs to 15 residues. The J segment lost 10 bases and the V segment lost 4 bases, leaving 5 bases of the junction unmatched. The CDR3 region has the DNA TGTGCCAGCAGCCTACCCGGGACAGGGGGCTCACCCCTCCACTTT. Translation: CASSLPGTGGSPLHF.

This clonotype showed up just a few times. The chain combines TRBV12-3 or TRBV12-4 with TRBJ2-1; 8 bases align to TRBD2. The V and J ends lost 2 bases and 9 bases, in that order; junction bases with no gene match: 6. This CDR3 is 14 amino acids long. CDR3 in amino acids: CASSLTGLGPEQFF. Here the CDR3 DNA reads TGTGCCAGCAGTTTAACGGGACTAGGTCCTGAGCAGTTCTTC.

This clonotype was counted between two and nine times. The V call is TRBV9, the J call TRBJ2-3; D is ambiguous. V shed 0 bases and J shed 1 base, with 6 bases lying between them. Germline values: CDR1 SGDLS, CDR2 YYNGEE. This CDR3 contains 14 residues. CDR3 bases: TGTGCCAGCAGCGTAGGATTCCGCACAGATACGCAGTATTTT. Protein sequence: CASSVGFRTDTQYF.

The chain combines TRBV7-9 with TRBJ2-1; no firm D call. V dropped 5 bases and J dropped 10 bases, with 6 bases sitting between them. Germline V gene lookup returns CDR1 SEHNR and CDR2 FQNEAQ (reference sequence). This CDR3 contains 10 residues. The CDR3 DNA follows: TGTGCCAGCAGCGCGTGGGAGCAGTTCTTC. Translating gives CASSAWEQFF.

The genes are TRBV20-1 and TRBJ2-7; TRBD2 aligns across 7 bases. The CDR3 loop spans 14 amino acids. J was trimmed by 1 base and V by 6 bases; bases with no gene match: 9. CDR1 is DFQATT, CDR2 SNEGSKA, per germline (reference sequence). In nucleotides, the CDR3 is TGCAGTGCCAGTTGGCTAGCGGTTTCCTACGAGCAGTACTTC. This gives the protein CSASWLAVSYEQYF.

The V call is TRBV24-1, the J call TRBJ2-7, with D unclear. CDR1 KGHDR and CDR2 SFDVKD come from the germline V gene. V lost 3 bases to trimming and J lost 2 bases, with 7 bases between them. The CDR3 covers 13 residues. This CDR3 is CATSDPLTYEQYF. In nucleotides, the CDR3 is TGTGCCACCAGTGATCCGTTGACCTACGAGCAGTACTTC.

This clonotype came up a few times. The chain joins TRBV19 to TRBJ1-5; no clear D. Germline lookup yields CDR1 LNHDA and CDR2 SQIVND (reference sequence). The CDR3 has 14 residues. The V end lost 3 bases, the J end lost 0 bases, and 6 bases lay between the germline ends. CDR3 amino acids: CASSMTNSNQPQHF. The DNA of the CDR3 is TGTGCCAGTAGTATGACCAATAGCAATCAGCCCCAGCATTTT.

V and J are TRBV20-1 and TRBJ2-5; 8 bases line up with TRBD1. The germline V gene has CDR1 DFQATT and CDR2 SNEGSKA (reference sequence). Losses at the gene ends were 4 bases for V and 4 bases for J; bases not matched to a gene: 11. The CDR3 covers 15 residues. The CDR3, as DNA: TGCAGTGCTATACCTACAGGGGGAAGGAGAGAGACCCAGTACTTC. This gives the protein CSAIPTGGRRETQYF.

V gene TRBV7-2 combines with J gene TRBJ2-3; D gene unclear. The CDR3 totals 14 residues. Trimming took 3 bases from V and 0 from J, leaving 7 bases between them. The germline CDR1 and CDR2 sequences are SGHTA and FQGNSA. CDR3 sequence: CASSLLQSTDTQYF. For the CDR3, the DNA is TGTGCCAGCAGCTTGTTGCAGAGCACAGATACGCAGTATTTT.

The CDR3 region is CSARGVSSYEQYF. The DNA for the CDR3 is TGCAGTGCCAGGGGGGTATCCTCCTACGAGCAGTACTTC. The genes are TRBV20-1 and TRBJ2-7; perhaps TRBD1 as D (7 bases). The CDR3 consists of 13 residues. Per the germline V gene, CDR1 is DFQATT and CDR2 is SNEGSKA (reference sequence). Trimming shortened V by 6 bases and J by 0 bases, and 12 bases separated the two germline ends.

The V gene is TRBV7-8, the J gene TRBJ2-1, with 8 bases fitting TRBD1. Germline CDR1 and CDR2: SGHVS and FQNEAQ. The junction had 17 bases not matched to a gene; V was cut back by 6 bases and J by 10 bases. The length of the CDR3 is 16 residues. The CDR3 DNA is TGTGCCAGCAGTCTAGTCGTAGGGCAGGGGGCGTCCGAGCAGTTCTTC. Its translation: CASSLVVGQGASEQFF.

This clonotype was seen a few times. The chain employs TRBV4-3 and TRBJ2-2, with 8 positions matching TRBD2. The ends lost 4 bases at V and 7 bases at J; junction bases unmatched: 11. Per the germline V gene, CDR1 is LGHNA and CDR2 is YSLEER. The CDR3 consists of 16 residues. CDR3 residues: CASSRKTAGEGGELFF. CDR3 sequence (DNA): TGCGCCAGCAGCCGCAAGACAGCGGGAGAGGGCGGGGAGCTGTTTTTT.